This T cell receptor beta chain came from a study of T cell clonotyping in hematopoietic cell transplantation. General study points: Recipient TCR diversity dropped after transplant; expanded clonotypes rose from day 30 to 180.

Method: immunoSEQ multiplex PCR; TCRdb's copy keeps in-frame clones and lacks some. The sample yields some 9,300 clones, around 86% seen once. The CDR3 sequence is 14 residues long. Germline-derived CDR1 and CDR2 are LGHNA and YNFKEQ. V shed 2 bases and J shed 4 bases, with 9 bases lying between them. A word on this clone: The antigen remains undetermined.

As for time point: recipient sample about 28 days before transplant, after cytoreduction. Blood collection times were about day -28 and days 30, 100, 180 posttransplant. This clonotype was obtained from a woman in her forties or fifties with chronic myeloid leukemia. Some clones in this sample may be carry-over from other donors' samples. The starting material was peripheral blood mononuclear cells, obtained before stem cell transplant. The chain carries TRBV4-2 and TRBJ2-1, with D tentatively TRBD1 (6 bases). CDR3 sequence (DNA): TGTGCCAGCAGCCAATCGGACAGTTACAATGAGCAGTTCTTC. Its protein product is CASSQSDSYNEQFF.